The sample holds one count of the clone carrying this T cell receptor beta chain. TCRdb's copy holds only in-frame clones and misses some; the assay was immunoSEQ multiplex PCR. The data show approximately 70,000 clones, 91% seen once. The data stem from a study of technical replicates of blood from a few donors. Germline CDR1 LNHDA, CDR2 SQIVND (reference sequence). V was shortened by 7 bases and J by 0 bases, with 10 bases between the two germline ends. This CDR3 spans 14 amino acids. Sequencing was carried out using T cells isolated from PBMCs. The chain employs TRBV19 and TRBJ2-1; D is ambiguous. The clonotype comes from a human donor in good health. Some clones in this sample may be carry-over from other donors' samples. The CDR3 DNA follows: TGTGCCAGTAATGAGGAACGCTCCTACAATGAGCAGTTCTTC. Translation gives CASNEERSYNEQFF.